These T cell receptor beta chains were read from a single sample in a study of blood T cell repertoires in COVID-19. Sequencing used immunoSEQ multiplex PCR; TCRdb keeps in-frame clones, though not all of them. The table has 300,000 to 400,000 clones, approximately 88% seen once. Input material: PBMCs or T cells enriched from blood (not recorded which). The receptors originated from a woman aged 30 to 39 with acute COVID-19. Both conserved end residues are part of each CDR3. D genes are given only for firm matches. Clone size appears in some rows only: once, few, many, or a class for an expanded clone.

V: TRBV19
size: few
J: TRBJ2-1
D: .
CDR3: CASSLQPAGYNEQFF
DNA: TGTGCCAGTAGTCTTCAACCAGCGGGTTACAATGAGCAGTTCTTC

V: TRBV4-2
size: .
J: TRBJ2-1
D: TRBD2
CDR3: CASSQEGGGNNEQFF
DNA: TGTGCCAGCAGCCAAGAGGGCGGGGGGAACAATGAGCAGTTCTTC

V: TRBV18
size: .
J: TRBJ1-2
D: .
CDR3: CASSPGPGFTYGYTF
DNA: TGTGCCAGCTCACCCGGCCCGGGTTTCACCTATGGCTACACCTTC

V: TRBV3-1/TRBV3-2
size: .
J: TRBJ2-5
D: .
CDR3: CASSQATIGVRETQYF
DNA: TGTGCCAGCAGCCAAGCTACCATCGGGGTCAGAGAGACCCAGTACTTC

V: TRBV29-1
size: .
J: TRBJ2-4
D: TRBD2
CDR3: CSVGRGGQDIQYF
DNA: TGCAGCGTTGGGCGGGGAGGGCAGGACATTCAGTACTTC

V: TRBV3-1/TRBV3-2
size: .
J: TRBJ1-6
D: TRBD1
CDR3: CASSPGQGGNSPLHF
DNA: TGTGCCAGCAGCCCTGGACAGGGGGGCAATTCACCCCTCCACTTT

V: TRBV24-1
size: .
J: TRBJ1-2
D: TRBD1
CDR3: CATSDIGQAGMTGYTF
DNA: TGTGCCACCAGTGACATAGGACAGGCGGGAATGACTGGCTACACCTTC

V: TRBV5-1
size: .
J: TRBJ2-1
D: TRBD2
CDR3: CASSYLAGGPGEQFF
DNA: TGCGCCAGCAGCTATCTAGCGGGGGGGCCGGGTGAGCAGTTCTTC

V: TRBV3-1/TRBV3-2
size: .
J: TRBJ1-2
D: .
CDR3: CASSQVTAVRGYTF
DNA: TGTGCCAGCAGCCAAGTAACGGCCGTCAGGGGCTACACCTTC

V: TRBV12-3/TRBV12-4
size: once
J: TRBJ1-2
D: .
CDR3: CASSLNIPYGYTF
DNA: TGTGCCAGCAGTTTAAACATTCCGTATGGCTACACCTTC

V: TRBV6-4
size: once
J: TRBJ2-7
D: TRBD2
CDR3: CASSPVSGGLYEQYF
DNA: TGTGCCAGCAGTCCCGTGAGCGGGGGGCTCTACGAGCAGTACTTC

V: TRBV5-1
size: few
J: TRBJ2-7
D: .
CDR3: CASSLRTVPYEQYF
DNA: TGCGCCAGCAGCTTAAGGACAGTCCCCTACGAGCAGTACTTC

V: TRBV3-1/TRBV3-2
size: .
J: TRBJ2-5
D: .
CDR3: CASSQESAERLETQYF
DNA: TGTGCCAGCAGCCAAGAGTCGGCGGAGAGGTTAGAGACCCAGTACTTC

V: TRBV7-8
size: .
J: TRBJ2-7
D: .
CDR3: CASSLAGGLYEQYF
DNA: TGTGCCAGCAGCTTAGCGGGGGGGCTCTACGAGCAGTACTTC

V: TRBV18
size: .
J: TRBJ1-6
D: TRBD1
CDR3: CASSPSDRGSPLHF
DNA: TGTGCCAGCTCACCCTCGGACAGGGGATCACCCCTCCACTTT

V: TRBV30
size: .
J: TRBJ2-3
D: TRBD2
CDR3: CAWTSGGTDTQYF
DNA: TGTGCCTGGACTAGCGGGGGGACAGATACGCAGTATTTT

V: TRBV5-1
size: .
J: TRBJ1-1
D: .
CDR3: CASSLVGGWNTEAFF
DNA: TGCGCCAGCAGCTTGGTCGGAGGGTGGAACACTGAAGCTTTCTTT

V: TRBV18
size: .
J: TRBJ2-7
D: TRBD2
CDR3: CASSPGASGIYEQYF
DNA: TGTGCCAGCTCACCCGGGGCTAGCGGGATTTACGAGCAGTACTTC

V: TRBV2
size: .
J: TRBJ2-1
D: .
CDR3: CASSGGGIGLGNEQFF
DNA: TGTGCCAGCAGTGGAGGAGGTATCGGCTTGGGCAATGAGCAGTTCTTC

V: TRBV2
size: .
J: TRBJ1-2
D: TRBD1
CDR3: CATSGTGIIGYTF
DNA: TGTGCCACCTCCGGGACAGGGATTATCGGCTACACCTTC

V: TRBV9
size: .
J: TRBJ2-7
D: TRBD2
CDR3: CASSVARTSAAYEQYF
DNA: TGTGCCAGCAGCGTAGCGCGGACTAGCGCAGCCTACGAGCAGTACTTC

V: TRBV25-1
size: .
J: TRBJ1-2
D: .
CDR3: CASSVSWGDYGYTF
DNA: TGTGCCAGCAGTGTATCTTGGGGGGACTATGGCTACACCTTC

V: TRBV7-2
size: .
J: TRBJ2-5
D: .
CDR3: CASSLRPGSETQYF
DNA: TGTGCCAGCAGCTTACGCCCGGGTTCGGAGACCCAGTACTTC

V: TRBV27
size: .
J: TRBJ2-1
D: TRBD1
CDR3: CASSLRPDRGRNEQFF
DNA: TGTGCCAGCAGTCTACGCCCGGACAGGGGGAGGAATGAGCAGTTCTTC

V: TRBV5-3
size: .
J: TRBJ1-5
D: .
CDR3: CARSLERRSNQPQHF
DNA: TGTGCCAGAAGCTTGGAAAGGAGAAGCAATCAGCCCCAGCATTTT

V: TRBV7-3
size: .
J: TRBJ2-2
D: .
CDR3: CASSFTNTGELFF
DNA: TGTGCCAGCAGCTTCACGAACACCGGGGAGCTGTTTTTT

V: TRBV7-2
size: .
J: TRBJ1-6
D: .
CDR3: CASSLVSPGASSPLHF
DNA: TGTGCCAGCAGCTTAGTAAGCCCAGGGGCTTCTTCACCCCTCCACTTT

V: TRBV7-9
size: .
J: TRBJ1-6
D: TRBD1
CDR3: CASSKPQLDRASSPLHF
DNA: TGTGCCAGCAGTAAGCCCCAACTCGACAGGGCTTCTTCACCCCTCCACTTT

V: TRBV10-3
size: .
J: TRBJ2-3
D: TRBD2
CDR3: CAISVTSGGADTQYF
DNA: TGTGCCATCAGTGTAACTAGCGGGGGGGCAGATACGCAGTATTTT

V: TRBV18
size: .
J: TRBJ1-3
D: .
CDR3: CASSPTGTYSGNTIYF
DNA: TGTGCCAGCTCACCCACAGGGACGTACTCTGGAAACACCATATATTTT

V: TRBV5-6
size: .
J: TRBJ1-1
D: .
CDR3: CASSFRGWGTEAFF
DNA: TGTGCCAGCAGCTTCCGGGGTTGGGGCACTGAAGCTTTCTTT

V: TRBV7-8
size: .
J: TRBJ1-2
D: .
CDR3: CASTPDSANYGYTF
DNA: TGTGCCAGCACCCCGGACAGCGCTAACTATGGCTACACCTTC

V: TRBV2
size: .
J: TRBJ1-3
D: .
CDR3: CASRATLGTGNTIYF
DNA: TGTGCCAGCCGAGCGACTCTCGGTACTGGAAACACCATATATTTT

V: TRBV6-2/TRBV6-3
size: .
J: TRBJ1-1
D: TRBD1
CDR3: CASSGRTGGPWNTEAFF
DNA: TGTGCCAGCAGTGGGAGGACAGGTGGGCCATGGAACACTGAAGCTTTCTTT

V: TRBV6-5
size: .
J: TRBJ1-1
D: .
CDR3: CASSRGFLTEAFF
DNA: TGTGCCAGCAGTAGGGGGTTCCTAACTGAAGCTTTCTTT